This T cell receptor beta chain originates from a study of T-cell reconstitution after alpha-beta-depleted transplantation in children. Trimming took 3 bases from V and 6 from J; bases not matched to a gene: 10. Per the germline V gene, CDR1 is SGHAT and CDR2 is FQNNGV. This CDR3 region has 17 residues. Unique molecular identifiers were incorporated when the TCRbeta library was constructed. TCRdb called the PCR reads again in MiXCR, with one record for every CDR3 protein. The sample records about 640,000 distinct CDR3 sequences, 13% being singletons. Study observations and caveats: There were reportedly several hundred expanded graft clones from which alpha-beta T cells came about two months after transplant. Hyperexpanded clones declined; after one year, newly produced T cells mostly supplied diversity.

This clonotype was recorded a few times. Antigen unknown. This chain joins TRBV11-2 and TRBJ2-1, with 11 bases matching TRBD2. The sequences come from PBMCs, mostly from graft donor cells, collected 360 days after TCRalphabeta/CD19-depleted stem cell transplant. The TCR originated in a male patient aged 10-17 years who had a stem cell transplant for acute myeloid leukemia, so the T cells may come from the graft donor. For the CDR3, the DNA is TGTGCCAGCAGCTTCGAATCTAGCGGGAGGACTAGCAATGAGCAGTTCTTC. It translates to CASSFESSGRTSNEQFF.